This TCR beta chain is drawn from a study of cytomegalovirus exposure and HLA in healthy donors (TCRdb year 2017). Some background on the complete study: An earlier analysis of roughly 500 of the donors reported about 260 Gb of sequence data and 117 million unique TCR beta sequences obtained from roughly 180 million T cells. Rather than drawing on any new phenotypic data, the later analysis identified candidate immune exposures from TCR beta sequences and the way those sequences occurred across donors. The aim of the study was to test whether cataloging public T cell receptors could identify signatures of past pathogen exposure. Among some 400 genotyped donors of the cohort, an average of approximately 230,000 unique TCR beta nucleotide sequences were sequenced per donor, roughly 20% of them non-productive. Genome-wide SNP genotypes for about three fifths of the roughly 670 donors were used in a later genetic analysis, which treated that subset as a discovery cohort. Of the roughly 400 genotyped donors, 81% fell in the genetic ancestry cluster associated with self-reported Caucasian donors. Around 320 gigabases of sequencing data and approximately 80 million unique TCR sequences were included in an early release covering 500 to 750 HLA-typed donors. A later analysis re-examined previously published TCR beta repertoires from about 670 donors and added high-resolution HLA genotyping to investigate patterns of TCR occurrence. HLA typing covered class I and class II loci at four-digit resolution. Besides the first cohort of roughly 640 subjects, a separate validation cohort made up of around 120 different subjects was used. All discovery cohort repertoires had been generated using a single sequencing platform. Alongside the repertoire data, information on donor age, sex, ethnicity and CMV serostatus was compiled. The study profiled the T cell repertoires of hundreds of subjects by immunosequencing and related them to cytomegalovirus serostatus. About five DR-DQ haplotypes were handled as single units for association and clustering because linkage in the cohort was strong. The number of typed donors differed by locus: about 620-640 for A, B, C, DRB1 and DQB1; some 500 for DQA1; over 600 for DPA1; and about 450 for DPB1. To predict cytomegalovirus infection status, the study brought together high-throughput TCR immunosequencing, statistical association of individual TCRs with disease status, and machine learning. In an earlier analysis of a few hundred of the donors, high-throughput TCR beta sequencing was used to judge whether each TCR beta V gene segment behaved as functional or pseudogenic. The research as a whole found: In the study, around 150 TCR beta chains were listed as associated with cytomegalovirus. The 87-base-pair reads could not distinguish some IMGT-functional V segments, including TRBV6-2 and TRBV6-3, so those segments were excluded. Correlated functional status among segregating V segments might be attributable to linkage disequilibrium, but an unknown experimental factor could not be ruled out. Broadly in line with IMGT annotations, most TCR beta V segments showed up in productive rearrangements about 90% or about 30% of the time in an earlier analysis of several hundred of the donors. CMV serostatus was the only immune exposure information available for the cohort. In a later genetic analysis, a missense DCLRE1C variant was associated with V-gene and J-gene trimming of TCR beta chains, and the association was replicated in an independent cohort. Across donors, most TCR sequences were observed very rarely, whereas some public TCRs were present in many individuals. At a false discovery rate of 0.05, a later analysis linked some 17,000 TCR beta sequences to specific HLA alleles. Assigning TCR associations to individual alleles was difficult when HLA alleles, especially DR and DQ, strongly co-occurred. This cohort had only TCR beta chains sequenced, and the lack of alpha or paired-chain data limited which features could be detected. In a later analysis, HLA-associated TCR beta chains showed more clonal expansion and lower generation probabilities than non-associated chains that were equally common. A further reported finding was that TCR beta sequences accurately predicted the HLA-A and HLA-B alleles for most subjects in the first cohort. Roughly uniform sequencing depth across donors was assumed in presence/absence analyses, although this assumption may not hold. A later genetic analysis reported fewer N-insertions in productive TCRs among donors in an Asian-associated ancestry cluster than the roughly 690-donor mean. A later analysis found that most CMV-associated TCR beta chains appeared HLA-restricted, with HLA associations seemingly driven largely by CMV exposure. A cluster of highly shared sequence variants was judged likely to be a technical artifact of the sequencing pipeline. Because counts were too low, seventeen rarely observed V segments, including chromosome 9 orphons, were left out of the earlier analysis of a few hundred of the donors. A later analysis reported that several top co-occurrence clusters appeared linked to parvovirus B19, influenza, CMV and Epstein-Barr virus. Because HLA typing was unavailable for some donors at each locus, only the typed subset was used in association tests. According to the authors, the approach could potentially be generalized to other disease states and immunological phenotypes. The classifier was reported to diagnose cytomegalovirus status with high specificity and sensitivity in both the original cohort and the validation cohort. A few of the identified cytomegalovirus-associated TCR beta chains were confirmed in vitro to be specific for cytomegalovirus antigens. According to a later analysis, TCR association rates differed among HLA loci, with DRB1 alleles showing the most associated TCRs and HLA-C alleles showing the fewest.

For this clone: It has no known antigen specificity. Per-base quality was not reported, and no clone a single base away is much larger than it.

The cohort consisted of some 730 healthy bone marrow donors. Cohort members were all nominally healthy when sampled, although unrecorded immune exposures were likely present. The donor was CMV seronegative and belonged to the group of 352 seronegative cohort members. A peripheral blood sample was collected from each donor, and TCR beta sequencing was performed on peripheral blood mononuclear cells. Genomic DNA extraction from the blood cell samples was performed with the Qiagen DNeasy Blood Extraction Kit. Library generation was performed with the immunoSEQ multiplex PCR assay. For the multiplex PCR, a mixture combining 60 forward primers for TCR Vbeta segments and 13 reverse primers for TCR Jbeta segments was used. Amplification of the CDR3 region of rearranged TCR beta genes was performed with a multiplex PCR assay on genomic DNA. On the Illumina HiSeq System, the amplified TCR beta libraries were sequenced as 87-base-pair reads. The paper's data handling went like this. Across the 670 or so repertoires, a later analysis counted tens of millions of unique TCR beta chains, around 11 million of which were shared by at least two donors. Raw reads were error-corrected and collapsed into unique sequences with a nearest-neighbor algorithm that merged closely related sequences to remove PCR and sequencing errors. CDR3 sequences were aligned to IMGT reference sequences to assign V, D and J gene segments. For a sequence to be retained, a match of at least six nucleotides was required to both a V gene segment and a J gene segment. Rearrangements were classified as productive when the CDR3 lacked stop codons and remained in frame with V and J, and all other rearrangements were classified as non-productive. CDR3 was defined according to IMGT convention as the region running from the second conserved V-encoded cysteine to the conserved J-encoded phenylalanine. Sequences without an unambiguous match to a single V gene segment were excluded from the earlier analysis of about 630 of the donors. In an earlier analysis of several hundred of the donors, a V segment was called functional when productive rearrangements were above 56.7%, and segregating when the standard deviation between donors exceeded 5%. To diagnose cytomegalovirus status from the catalog of TCR beta chain sequences, a statistical classification framework was built. In a later analysis, V and J genes were assigned by comparing TCR nucleotide sequences against IMGT/GENE-DB human TR gene sequences. A later analysis assigned CDR3 sequences and most-parsimonious VDJ recombination scenarios with the TCRdist pipeline. In a later analysis, each TCR beta chain was defined by its CDR3 amino acid sequence together with its V-gene family, and reads lacking a unique V-gene family were excluded. As a way to deal with suspected cross-contamination and a sequencing artifact, a later analysis dropped 640 or so nucleotide sequences that were highly shared and had low generation probability. In a later analysis, a clonal expansion index was calculated for each public chain from normalized within-repertoire ranks of inferred template counts. In a later analysis, generation probabilities were computed with a VDJ recombination model fitted to out-of-frame rearrangements, and the resulting probabilities were checked against IGoR. A later analysis scored TCR-TCR, TCR-HLA and TCR-CMV co-occurrence with hypergeometric tests, applying a repertoire-size bias correction to TCR pairs. False discovery rates were estimated in a later analysis by permuting HLA or CMV assignments 20 times. In a later analysis, co-occurring TCRs were grouped using DBSCAN, and TCRdist sequence similarity was added for clustering within HLA-allele-positive subsets. For co-occurrence clustering, repertoires with fewer than 30,000 or more than 120,000 public chains were excluded, along with roughly five repertoires with anomalous nucleotide sharing. As stored in TCRdb, this immuneACCESS dataset retains in-frame rearrangements with V and J assigned. A fraction of the clones does not appear; measured against another copy, unresolved V genes explain less than half of the discrepancy, and the remainder lacks a known reason. Clonal size and the V and J genes are those of that table, whereas D and trimming came from the DNA. Here the sample has about 120,000 clones; roughly 82% occur a single time. The biggest ten clones account for around 1.4% of the sample.

A distance of 12 bases separates the germline ends of V and J, which lose 0 bases and 4 bases respectively. As encoded in the germline V gene, CDR1 is MGHRA while CDR2 is YSYEKL. Spanning cysteine to phenylalanine, the CDR3 consists of 15 amino acids. Left in the record is the CDR3 DNA by itself, 45 bases read in frame from the first base. Sequencing was carried out using PBMCs. The rearranged chain carries TRBV4-1 and TRBJ1-2; no confident D gene assignment can be made. This receptor was taken from a woman aged 18-35 years in good health and CMV-seronegative. The CDR3 corresponds to CASSQDGEEFYGYTF. The DNA sequence reads TGCGCCAGCAGCCAAGATGGGGAGGAGTTCTATGGCTACACCTTC.